This TCR beta chain is drawn from a study of control samples from healthy donors and cancer patients. The table came from immunoSEQ multiplex PCR; TCRdb's copy has only in-frame clones and leaves some out. The top ten clones hold roughly 6.4% of a sample with fewer than 500,000 clones, approximately 90% of them seen once. This CDR3 region has 16 residues. Trimming took off 0 bases at V and 4 bases at J, with 15 bases between the two ends. Germline-derived CDR1 and CDR2 are SGDLS and YYNGEE. Source material: PBMCs. The chain combines TRBV9 with TRBJ2-3, with D unclear. The sequence derives from a man in his forties with head and neck cancer. CDR3 region: CASSVDIAGSADTQYF. The DNA for the CDR3 is TGTGCCAGCAGCGTAGATATAGCAGGTTCAGCAGATACGCAGTATTTT. The whole variable domain, remainder taken from reference TRBV9 and TRBJ2-3, is DSGVTQTPKHLITATGQRVTLRCSPRSGDLSVYWYQQSLDQGLQFLIQYYNGEERAKGNILERFSAQQFPDLHSELNLSSLELGDSALYFCASSVDIAGSADTQYFGPGTRLTVL.